Listed here is a single T cell receptor beta chain. The germline V gene has CDR1 LGHNT and CDR2 FRNRAP. After removal of 2 bases from V and 7 bases from J, the junction contained 10 bases not matched to a gene. This CDR3 is built from 16 residues. These data originate in a study of blood T cell repertoires in COVID-19. At the level of the study: In each case, the material was cDNA or gDNA derived from T cells, B-cell-depleted T cells, or PBMCs.

The data were produced by immunoSEQ multiplex PCR, yet TCRdb's version contains in-frame clones alone and is incomplete. Of some 390,000 clones in the sample, around 87% were seen once. The TCR sequence derives from a human donor in a cohort sampled during active COVID-19. The material sequenced was peripheral blood. The V gene is TRBV12-5, the J gene TRBJ2-1, with 8 positions matching TRBD2. In DNA, the CDR3 is TGTGCTAGTGGTTTGCTCGAAGCGGGAGTATTTAATGAGCAGTTCTTC. It codes for CASGLLEAGVFNEQFF.